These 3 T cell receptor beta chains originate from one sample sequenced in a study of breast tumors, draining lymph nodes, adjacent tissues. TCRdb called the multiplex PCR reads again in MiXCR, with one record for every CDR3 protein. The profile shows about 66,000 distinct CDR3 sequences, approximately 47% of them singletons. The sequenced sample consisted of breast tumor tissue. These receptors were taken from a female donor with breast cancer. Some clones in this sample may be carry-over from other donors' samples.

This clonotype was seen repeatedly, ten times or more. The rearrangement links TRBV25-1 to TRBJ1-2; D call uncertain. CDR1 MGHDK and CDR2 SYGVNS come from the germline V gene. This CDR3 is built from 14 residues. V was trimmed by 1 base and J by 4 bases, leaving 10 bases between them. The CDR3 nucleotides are TGTGCCAGCAGTGAATTCTCCCGGGCCTATGGCTACACCTTC. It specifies CASSEFSRAYGYTF.

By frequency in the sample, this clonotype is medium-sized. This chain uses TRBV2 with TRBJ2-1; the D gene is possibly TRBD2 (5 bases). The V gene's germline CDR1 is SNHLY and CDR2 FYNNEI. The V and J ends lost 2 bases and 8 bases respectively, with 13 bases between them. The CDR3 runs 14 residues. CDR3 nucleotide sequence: TGTGCCAGCAGTGAAAAGGGCTGGCGGGATGAGCAGTTCTTC. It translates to CASSEKGWRDEQFF.

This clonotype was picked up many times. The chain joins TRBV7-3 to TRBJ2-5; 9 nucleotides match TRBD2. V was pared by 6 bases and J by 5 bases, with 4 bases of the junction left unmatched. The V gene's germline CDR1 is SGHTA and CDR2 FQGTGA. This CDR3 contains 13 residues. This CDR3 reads CASSLSGGETQYF. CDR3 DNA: TGTGCCAGCAGTTTGAGCGGGGGGGAGACCCAGTACTTC. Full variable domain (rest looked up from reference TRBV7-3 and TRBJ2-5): GAGVSQTPSNKVTEKGKYVELRCDPISGHTALYWYRQSLGQGPEFLIYFQGTGAADDSGLPNDRFFAVRPEGSVSTLKIQRTERGDSAVYLCASSLSGGETQYFGPGTRLLVL.